This T cell receptor (beta chain) was identified during a study of Ad26.COV2.S vaccination and SARS-CoV-2 variants. The wider study: Sample donor was a member of the COV1001 Ad26.COV2.S trial arm.

The CDR3 sequence is 13 residues long. Germline CDR1 reads KGHSH; CDR2 reads LQKENI. The V end was cut by 3 bases, the J end by 1 base, with 6 bases between. Treatment denoted: around 19 received Ad26.COV2.S at low or high dose, single or two shots; a few received placebo; per-sample allocation not given. On day 63 after the first injection, vaccine and placebo recipients gave samples. Produced via immunoSEQ multiplex PCR; TCRdb's table is partial and in-frame only. The sample holds 360,000 or so clones, roughly 87% seen once. This chain uses TRBV18 with TRBJ1-1; no reliable D call. This sequence originates from a person between 18 and 59 years old who received the Ad26.COV2.S COVID-19 vaccine or a placebo. The specimen comprised peripheral blood, sampled in a trial of Ad26.COV2.S vaccine versus placebo. DNA for the CDR3: TGTGCCAGCTCACCGCGGGGGAACACTGAAGCTTTCTTT. Translating gives CASSPRGNTEAFF.